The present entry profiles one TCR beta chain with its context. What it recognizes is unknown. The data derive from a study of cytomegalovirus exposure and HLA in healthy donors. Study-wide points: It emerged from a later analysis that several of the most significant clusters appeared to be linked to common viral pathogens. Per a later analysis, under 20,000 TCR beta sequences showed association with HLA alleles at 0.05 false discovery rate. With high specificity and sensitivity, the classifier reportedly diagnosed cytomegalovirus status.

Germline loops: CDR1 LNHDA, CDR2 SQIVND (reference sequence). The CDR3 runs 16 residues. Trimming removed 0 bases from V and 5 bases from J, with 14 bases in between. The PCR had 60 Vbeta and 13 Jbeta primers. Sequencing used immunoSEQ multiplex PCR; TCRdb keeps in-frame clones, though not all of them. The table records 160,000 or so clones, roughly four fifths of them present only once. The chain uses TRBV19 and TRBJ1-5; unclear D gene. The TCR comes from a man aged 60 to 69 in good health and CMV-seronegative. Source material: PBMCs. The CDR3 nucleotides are TGTGCCAGTAGTATAGATAGGTCACAGAACCATCAGCCCCAGCATTTT. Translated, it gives CASSIDRSQNHQPQHF.